This T cell receptor (beta chain) was captured by sequencing in a study of blood T cell repertoires in COVID-19. The wider study: In each case, the material was cDNA or gDNA derived from T cells, B-cell-depleted T cells, or PBMCs.

The CDR3 contains 14 residues. Germline V lookup: CDR1 SGHDT, CDR2 YYEEEE. V was clipped by 4 bases and J by 5 bases; unmatched bases: 5. Methods used by the authors: How many nucleated cells were present was estimated from reference gene primer amplification. Assay used: immunoSEQ multiplex PCR; TCRdb lists only in-frame clones, some missing. V and J calls and clone size are as listed in that table; D and trimming were resolved from the DNA. The table includes approximately 73,000 clones, 80% to 90% detected once. The chain joins TRBV5-6 to TRBJ2-5; 10 positions agree with TRBD1. The sample taken for sequencing was peripheral blood. This sequence was found in a man older than 75 with acute or convalescent COVID-19. CDR3 DNA sequence: TGTGCCAGCAGCCCGTGGGGACAGGGGGAGACCCAGTACTTC. Amino acids: CASSPWGQGETQYF.